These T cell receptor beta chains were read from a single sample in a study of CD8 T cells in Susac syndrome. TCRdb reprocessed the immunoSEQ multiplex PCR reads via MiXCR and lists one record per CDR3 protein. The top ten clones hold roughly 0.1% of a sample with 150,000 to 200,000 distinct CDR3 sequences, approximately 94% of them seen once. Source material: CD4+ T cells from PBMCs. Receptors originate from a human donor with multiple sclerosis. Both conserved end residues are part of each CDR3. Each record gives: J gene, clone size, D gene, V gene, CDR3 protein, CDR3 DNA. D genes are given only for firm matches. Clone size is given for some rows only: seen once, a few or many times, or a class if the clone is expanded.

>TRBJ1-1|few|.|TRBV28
CASSLRYTEAFF
TGTGCCAGCAGTTTACGGTACACTGAAGCTTTCTTT
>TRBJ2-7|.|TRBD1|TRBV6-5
CASSRGQASGEQYF
TGTGCCAGCAGTCGGGGACAGGCGAGCGGCGAGCAGTACTTC
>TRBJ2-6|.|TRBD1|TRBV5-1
CASSLQTGTGGTGANVLTF
TGCGCCAGCAGCTTACAAACCGGGACAGGGGGGACAGGGGCCAACGTCCTGACTTTC
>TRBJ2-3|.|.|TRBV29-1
CSVGDNPGQGGGGTDTQYF
TGCAGCGTTGGCGATAACCCCGGACAGGGAGGGGGTGGTACAGATACGCAGTATTTT
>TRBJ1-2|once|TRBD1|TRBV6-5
CASSYSGQIDYGYTF
TGTGCCAGCAGTTACTCGGGACAGATAGACTATGGCTACACCTTC
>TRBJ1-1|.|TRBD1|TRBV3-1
CASSYDRVNTEAFF
TGTGCCAGCAGTTACGACAGGGTGAACACTGAAGCTTTCTTT
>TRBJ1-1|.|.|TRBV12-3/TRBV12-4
CASTPGRTNTEAFF
TGTGCCAGCACCCCCGGCAGGACGAACACTGAAGCTTTCTTT
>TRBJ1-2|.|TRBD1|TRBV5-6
CASSRLDRWGDYGYTF
TGTGCCAGCAGCCGGTTGGACAGGTGGGGGGACTATGGCTACACCTTC
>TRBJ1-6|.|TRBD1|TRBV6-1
CASSFGGGGSGSPLHF
TGTGCCAGCAGCTTCGGAGGAGGGGGCTCGGGTTCACCCCTCCACTTT
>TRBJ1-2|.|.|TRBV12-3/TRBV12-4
CASSLASPGYTF
TGTGCCAGCAGTTTAGCAAGTCCTGGCTACACCTTC
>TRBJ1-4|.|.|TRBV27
CASRRDGAANEKLFF
TGTGCCAGCAGACGCGACGGGGCGGCTAATGAAAAACTGTTTTTT
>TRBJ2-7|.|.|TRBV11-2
CASSLQGAGSDEQYF
TGTGCCAGCAGCCTTCAAGGGGCGGGGTCCGACGAGCAGTACTTC
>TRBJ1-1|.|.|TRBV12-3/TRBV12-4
CASTFGARNTEAFF
TGTGCCAGCACCTTCGGCGCGAGGAACACTGAAGCTTTCTTT
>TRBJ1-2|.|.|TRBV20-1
CSANQGIYGYTF
TGCAGTGCTAACCAGGGCATCTATGGCTACACCTTC
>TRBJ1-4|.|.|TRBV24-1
CATSDRGLSNEKLFF
TGTGCCACCAGTGACCGGGGGCTTTCTAATGAAAAACTGTTTTTT
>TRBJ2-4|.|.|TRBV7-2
CASSLEGRARGNIQYF
TGTGCCAGCAGCTTAGAGGGGCGGGCCAGGGGAAACATTCAGTACTTC
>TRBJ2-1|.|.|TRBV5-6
CASSPEDRHNEQFF
TGTGCCAGCAGCCCAGAGGACAGACACAATGAGCAGTTCTTC
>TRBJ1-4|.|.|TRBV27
CASSLSSTKGLFF
TGTGCCAGCAGTTTATCTTCCACAAAAGGGCTGTTTTTT
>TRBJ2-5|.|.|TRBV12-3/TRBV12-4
CASSLWRGQGQETQYF
TGTGCCAGCAGTTTATGGAGGGGGCAGGGGCAAGAGACCCAGTACTTC
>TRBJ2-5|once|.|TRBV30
CAWSVAGRSETQYF
TGTGCCTGGAGTGTTGCAGGGCGGTCGGAGACCCAGTACTTC
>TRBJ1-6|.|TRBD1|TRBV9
CASSVDSWQGGSPLHF
TGTGCCAGCAGCGTAGATTCGTGGCAGGGGGGTTCACCCCTCCACTTT
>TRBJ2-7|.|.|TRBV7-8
CASSLRLAPYEQYF
TGTGCCAGCAGCTTACGGCTAGCCCCCTACGAGCAGTACTTC
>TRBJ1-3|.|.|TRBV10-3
CASKDSSSGNTIYF
TGTGCCAGCAAAGACTCGAGCTCTGGAAACACCATATATTTT
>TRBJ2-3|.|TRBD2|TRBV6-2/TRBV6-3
CASSWGLARWDTQYF
TGTGCCAGCAGTTGGGGACTAGCGAGGTGGGATACGCAGTATTTT
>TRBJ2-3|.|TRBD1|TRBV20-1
CSAGDREIGSDTQYF
TGCAGTGCTGGGGACAGGGAAATTGGGTCAGATACGCAGTATTTT